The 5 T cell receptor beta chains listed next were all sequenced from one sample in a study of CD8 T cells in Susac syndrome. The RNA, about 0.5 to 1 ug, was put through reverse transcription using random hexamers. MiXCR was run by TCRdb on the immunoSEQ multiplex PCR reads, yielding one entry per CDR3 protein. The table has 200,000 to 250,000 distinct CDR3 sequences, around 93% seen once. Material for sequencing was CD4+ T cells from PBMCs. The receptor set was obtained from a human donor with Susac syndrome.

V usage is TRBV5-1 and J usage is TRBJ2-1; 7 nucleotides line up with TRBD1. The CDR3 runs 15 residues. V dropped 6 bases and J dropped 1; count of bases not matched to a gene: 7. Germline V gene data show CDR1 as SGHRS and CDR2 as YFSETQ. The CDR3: CASKVGDRSYNEQFF. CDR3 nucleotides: TGCGCCAGCAAGGTTGGGGACAGATCCTACAATGAGCAGTTCTTC.

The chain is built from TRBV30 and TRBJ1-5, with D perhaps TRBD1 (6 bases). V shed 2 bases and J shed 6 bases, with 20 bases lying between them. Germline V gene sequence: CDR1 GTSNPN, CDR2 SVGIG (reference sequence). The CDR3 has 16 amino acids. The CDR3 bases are TGTGCCTGGAGTCAAGTAGGGGGAGGAGGGGTTCAGCCCCAGCATTTT. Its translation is CAWSQVGGGGVQPQHF.

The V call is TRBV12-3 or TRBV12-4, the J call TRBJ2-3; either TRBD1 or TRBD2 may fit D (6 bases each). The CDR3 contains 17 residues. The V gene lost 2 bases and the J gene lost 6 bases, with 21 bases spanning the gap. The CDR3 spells CASSLPPRRGAADTQYF. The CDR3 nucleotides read TGTGCCAGCAGTTTACCCCCGAGGAGGGGGGCAGCGGATACGCAGTATTTT.

CDR3 loop: CASSLGGRRDRANYGYTF. The CDR3 nucleotides are TGTGCCAGCAGCTTGGGGGGGAGGAGGGACAGGGCTAACTATGGCTACACCTTC. The chain recombines TRBV5-4 with TRBJ1-2; 9 bases align to TRBD1. The CDR3 consists of 18 residues. V shed 0 bases, J shed 0 bases, and the junction held 9 bases outside the gene matches. Germline V gene sequence: CDR1 SGHNT, CDR2 YYREEE (reference sequence).

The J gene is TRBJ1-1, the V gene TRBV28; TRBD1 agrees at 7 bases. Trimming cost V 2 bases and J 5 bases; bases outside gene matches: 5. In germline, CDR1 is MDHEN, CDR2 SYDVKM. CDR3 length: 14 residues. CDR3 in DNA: TGTGCCAGCAGTTTACCAGGGGGGTGGACTGAAGCTTTCTTT. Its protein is CASSLPGGWTEAFF.